The clone carrying this T cell receptor beta chain appeared many times. As yet, its antigen is unknown. This sample was taken from a study of T cell repertoires in cytomegalovirus infection. About the research overall: Selected CMV epitopes included recently identified HLA-C-restricted ones as well as well-studied HLA-B-restricted ones. General study findings and limits: What dominated the ex vivo response were HLA-C-restricted CMV-specific TCR beta clonotypes.

V lost 3 bases, J lost 5 bases, and 11 bases lay in between. The CDR3 sequence is 13 residues long. The germline CDR1 and CDR2 sequences are SGDLS and YYNGEE. TCRdb ran MiXCR on the reads and lists one entry per CDR3 protein. The sample contains roughly 920,000 distinct CDR3 sequences, about a third of which appear only once. This TCR came from a human donor in good health (CMV status not recorded). Some clones in this sample may be carry-over from other donors' samples. The sequences come from cultured CD8+ T cells from PBMCs, collected from culture after CMV antigen stimulation. V and J are TRBV9 and TRBJ2-5; tentative D call: TRBD1 (5 bases). CDR3 amino acids: CASSAGIGETQYF. The CDR3 DNA reads TGTGCCAGCAGCGCAGGGATAGGGGAGACCCAGTACTTC.